The 31 T cell receptor beta chains presented below share a single source sample, sequenced in a study of T-cell reconstitution after alpha-beta-depleted transplantation in children. Using unique molecular identifiers, the investigators prepared the TCRbeta library. TCRdb independently ran MiXCR on the PCR reads; one entry per CDR3 protein. The sample yields about 420,000 distinct CDR3 sequences, 15% to 20% seen once. The input for sequencing was PBMCs, mostly from graft donor cells, taken 360 days after TCRalphabeta/CD19-depleted stem cell transplant. The receptor source for this set is a boy less than two years old who had a stem cell transplant for Wiskott-Aldrich syndrome, so the T cells may come from the graft donor.

The sample holds many counts of this clonotype. This rearrangement joins TRBV6-5 to TRBJ2-7, with D possibly TRBD2 on 5 matching bases. The germline gives CDR1 MNHEY, CDR2 SVGAGI. The CDR3 has 13 residues. Trimming left V 5 bases short and J 0 bases short, with 8 bases between. The CDR3 DNA is TGTGCCAGCAGTGCCGGGAACTCCTACGAGCAGTACTTC. It yields the protein CASSAGNSYEQYF.

This chain uses TRBV27 with TRBJ2-4; possible D gene TRBD1, 5 bases. V was cut by 3 bases and J by 0 bases, with 18 bases left in between. The CDR3 is 18 amino acids. CDR1 and CDR2 (germline): MNHEY, SMNVEV (reference sequence). The CDR3 DNA sequence: TGTGCCAGCAGTTTGGGGCCGACAGCACCTCTAGCCAAAAACATTCAGTACTTC. It translates to CASSLGPTAPLAKNIQYF.

This clonotype was counted many times. The chain employs TRBV12-3 or TRBV12-4 and TRBJ1-2, with D unresolved. The CDR3 sequence is 14 residues long. Trimming took 2 bases from V and 7 from J, leaving 14 bases between them. The CDR3: CASSLIQSAGGYTF. The CDR3 DNA is TGTGCCAGCAGTTTAATTCAGTCCGCGGGTGGCTACACCTTC.

Only one count was recorded for this clonotype. The rearrangement joins TRBV7-9 to TRBJ2-3; no definite D call. This CDR3 comprises 12 residues. Between the trimmed V and J ends, which lost 8 bases and 2 bases, there was a span of 8 bases. CDR1 is SEHNR, CDR2 FQNEAQ, per germline (reference sequence). Here the CDR3 DNA reads TGTGCCAGCGGGGTGACCACAGATACGCAGTATTTT. The encoded protein is CASGVTTDTQYF.

The genes are TRBV10-2 and TRBJ1-1; D is perhaps TRBD1 (6 bases). This CDR3 contains 13 residues. Germline V CDR1 and CDR2: WSHSY, SAAADI. Trimming took 6 bases from V and 3 from J, leaving 11 bases between them. CDR3 DNA: TGCGCCAGCAGCCCGAACAGGGACACTGAAGCTTTCTTT. Its translation is CASSPNRDTEAFF.

There are a few counts of this clonotype. The chain joins TRBV10-3 to TRBJ2-1; 11 bases line up with TRBD2. CDR1 and CDR2 from the germline V gene are ENHRY and SYGVKD. J lost 5 bases, V lost 6 bases, and 3 bases had no gene match. This CDR3 is built from 14 residues. The CDR3 is CAIRSSGGNNEQFF. The CDR3 DNA follows: TGTGCCATCAGGTCTAGCGGGGGGAACAATGAGCAGTTCTTC.

The V call is TRBV27, the J call TRBJ2-1; 8 bases are a match to TRBD2. V shed 5 bases, J shed 15 bases, and the junction held 6 bases outside the gene matches. Germline assignment: CDR1 MNHEY and CDR2 SMNVEV (reference sequence). The CDR3 totals 11 residues. CDR3 sequence: CASSPGTRWFF. The CDR3 DNA reads TGTGCCAGCAGTCCCGGGACTAGATGGTTCTTC.

The chain employs TRBV28 and TRBJ1-4; D might be TRBD1 (5 bases). This CDR3 is 15 amino acids long. CDR1 and CDR2 from the germline V gene are MDHEN and SYDVKM. The germline V and J ends were trimmed by 2 bases and 8 bases, with 15 bases remaining between them. CDR3 sequence reads: CASSLPAGIGEKLFF. The CDR3 coding sequence is TGTGCCAGCAGTTTACCGGCAGGGATTGGGGAAAAACTGTTTTTT.

This clonotype was recorded a few times. V and J are TRBV7-8 and TRBJ1-6, with D perhaps TRBD1 (6 bases). Germline assignment: CDR1 SGHVS and CDR2 FQNEAQ. There are 15 residues in the CDR3. Deletions cut 1 base from V and 8 bases from J, with 12 bases between. The DNA for the CDR3 is TGTGCCAGCAGCTTAGATTACAGGGATGATTCACCCCTCCACTTT. It specifies CASSLDYRDDSPLHF.

In this sample, this clonotype turned up many times. The genes are TRBV12-3 or TRBV12-4 and TRBJ2-5; 9 bases match TRBD2. The CDR3 runs to 17 residues. Trimming at V came to 5 bases and at J to 5 bases, leaving 15 bases not matched to a gene. The DNA of the CDR3 is TGTGCCAGCAGTCCCGACTGGAAGCGGGAGGATCTGGAGACCCAGTACTTC. It specifies CASSPDWKREDLETQYF.

This clonotype was detected only a few times. The chain employs TRBV4-3 and TRBJ2-5; D is uncertain. This CDR3 has 13 amino acids. V gave up 0 bases and J gave up 5 bases, with 7 bases separating them. The V gene's germline CDR1 is LGHNA and CDR2 YSLEER. The CDR3 reads CASSQEYGETQYF. The CDR3 DNA reads TGCGCCAGCAGCCAAGAGTACGGGGAGACCCAGTACTTC.

This clonotype was seen a few times. The J gene is TRBJ2-7, the V gene TRBV3-1; TRBD1 agrees at 7 bases. Germline CDR1 LGHDT, CDR2 YNNKEL (reference sequence). The V gene end was trimmed by 4 bases and the J gene end by 2 bases; junction bases not matched to a gene: 8. CDR3 length: 15 amino acids. The chain's CDR3 is CASSLYLTGTYEQYF. The CDR3 region has the DNA TGTGCCAGCAGCCTTTATCTGACAGGGACCTACGAGCAGTACTTC.

This clonotype appeared a few times. This chain uses TRBV20-1 with TRBJ2-1, with D unclear. CDR3 length equals 15 residues. From germline, CDR1 is DFQATT and CDR2 SNEGSKA (reference sequence). V lost 1 base, J lost 4 bases, and 14 bases lay in between. The DNA of the CDR3 is TGCAGTGCTAGAGGGATGGGCCCGGGTTACAATGAGCAGTTCTTC. Protein sequence: CSARGMGPGYNEQFF.

The J gene is TRBJ1-5, the V gene TRBV12-3 or TRBV12-4; the match to TRBD1 covers 8 bases. Trimming removed 4 bases from V and 0 bases from J; junction bases left unmatched: 5. CDR3 length equals 16 residues. CDR3 bases: TGTGCCAGCAGTTCAGGGACAGGATATAGCAATCAGCCCCAGCATTTT. Protein sequence: CASSSGTGYSNQPQHF.

This clonotype occurred many times. The chain is built from TRBV10-1 and TRBJ2-7; unclear D gene. Germline V CDR1 and CDR2: WNHNN, SYGVQD (reference sequence). V dropped 0 bases and J dropped 1 base, with 4 bases sitting between them. This CDR3 region has 13 residues. The CDR3, as DNA: TGCGCCAGCAGTGAGTCAGGGTCCTACGAGCAGTACTTC. This sequence encodes CASSESGSYEQYF.

This rearrangement joins TRBV10-3 to TRBJ2-1; D is perhaps TRBD2 (6 bases). Trimming cost V 1 base and J 9 bases, with 22 bases left between them. Germline V gives CDR1 ENHRY, CDR2 SYGVKD. The CDR3 totals 17 residues. CDR3 protein: CAISEFPSATANSEQFF. The CDR3 coding sequence is TGTGCCATCAGTGAGTTTCCTAGCGCGACCGCAAACAGTGAGCAGTTCTTC.

This clonotype was found a few times. The V call is TRBV7-9, the J call TRBJ2-1, with D tentatively TRBD2 (7 bases). CDR3 length: 15 amino acids. V lost 1 base and J 9 bases, leaving 16 bases between the germline ends. Germline-derived CDR1 and CDR2 are SEHNR and FQNEAQ (reference sequence). This chain's CDR3 is CASSLGQFGGREQFF. CDR3 bases: TGTGCCAGCAGCTTAGGTCAGTTCGGGGGGCGTGAGCAGTTCTTC.

The table lists this clonotype with a count of one. The rearrangement uses TRBV4-3 and TRBJ2-7; D is undetermined. Germline V gene sequence: CDR1 LGHNA, CDR2 YSLEER. This CDR3 comprises 16 residues. Trimming cost V 0 bases and J 3 bases, with 15 bases left between them. CDR3 DNA sequence: TGCGCCAGCAGCCAAGAGTTTGGGCCCACACACTACGAGCAGTACTTC. Translated: CASSQEFGPTHYEQYF.

The table lists this clonotype with a few counts. This sequence joins TRBV11-2 and TRBJ2-7, with D hard to call. Between the trimmed V and J ends, which lost 2 bases and 1 base, there was a span of 12 bases. Germline-derived CDR1 and CDR2 are SGHAT and FQNNGV. The CDR3 covers 15 residues. The CDR3 region has the DNA TGTGCCAGCAGCTTAAAGCCGACGTCTTCCTACGAGCAGTACTTC. This sequence encodes CASSLKPTSSYEQYF.

V and J are TRBV29-1 and TRBJ1-2; D unclear. The CDR3 has 9 residues. The V gene lost 5 bases and the J gene lost 7 bases, with 5 bases spanning the gap. In germline, CDR1 is SQVTM, CDR2 ANQGSEA. CDR3 coding DNA: TGCAGCGTTAGACTTGGCTACACCTTC. Translating gives CSVRLGYTF.

This clonotype was picked up a small number of times. This chain connects TRBV3-1 to TRBJ2-3; no reliable D call. Trimming left V 0 bases short and J 2 bases short, with 12 bases between. This CDR3 is built from 16 residues. Germline CDR1 LGHDT, CDR2 YNNKEL (reference sequence). The CDR3 here is CASSQDWQDHTDTQYF. DNA of the CDR3: TGTGCCAGCAGCCAAGATTGGCAGGATCACACAGATACGCAGTATTTT.

This rearrangement joins TRBV5-1 to TRBJ2-2, with 11 bases that match TRBD2. The CDR3 sequence is 16 residues long. Looked up from germline, CDR1 is SGHRS and CDR2 is YFSETQ. J gave up 6 bases and V 3 bases, and 7 bases lay outside the gene matches. The CDR3 sequence is CASSSSTSGAPGELFF. CDR3 nucleotides: TGCGCCAGCAGCTCATCGACTAGCGGGGCCCCCGGGGAGCTGTTTTTT.

This rearrangement joins TRBV4-1 to TRBJ2-1; D is unresolved. Germline loops: CDR1 MGHRA, CDR2 YSYEKL. The CDR3 extends over 16 amino acids. Trimming shortened V by 3 bases and J by 4 bases, and 16 bases separated the two germline ends. CDR3 residues: CASSQPYPGLYNEQFF. CDR3 nucleotides: TGCGCCAGCAGCCAGCCATACCCCGGGCTGTACAATGAGCAGTTCTTC.

The chain is built from TRBV7-9 and TRBJ2-1; 7 positions agree with TRBD1. This CDR3 contains 15 residues. The germline gives CDR1 SEHNR, CDR2 FQNEAQ (reference sequence). Losses at the gene ends were 1 base for V and 4 bases for J; bases not matched to a gene: 4. CDR3 bases: TGTGCCAGCAGCTTAGGAGGGGGCCTTTACAATGAGCAGTTCTTC. Protein product: CASSLGGGLYNEQFF. Complete variable domain (other parts from reference TRBV7-9 and TRBJ2-1): DTGVSQNPRHKITKRGQNVTFRCDPISEHNRLYWYRQTLGQGPEFLTYFQNEAQLEKSRLLSDRFSAERPKGSFSTLEIQRTEQGDSAMYLCASSLGGGLYNEQFFGPGTRLTVL.

This chain links TRBV12-3 or TRBV12-4 with TRBJ2-7, with TRBD1 identical over 10 bases. Trimming took 3 bases from V and 2 from J; bases not matched to a gene: 7. The CDR3 contains 16 residues. The CDR3 region has the DNA TGTGCCAGCAGTTTTGGGACAGGGGCCTCCCCCTACGAGCAGTACTTC. This sequence encodes CASSFGTGASPYEQYF.

This clonotype was recorded a few times. This chain joins TRBV18 and TRBJ2-2, with D perhaps TRBD2 (6 bases). CDR3 length: 18 residues. The V end lost 2 bases, the J end lost 1 base, and 17 bases lay between the germline ends. CDR1 KGHSH and CDR2 LQKENI come from the germline V gene. The CDR3 loop reads CASSPRRRERENTGELFF. CDR3 nucleotides: TGTGCCAGCTCACCAAGGAGGAGGGAGAGGGAGAACACCGGGGAGCTGTTTTTT.

This clonotype has more than one count but fewer than ten. J is TRBJ2-5 and V is TRBV7-8, with D unresolved. Trimming took 10 bases from V and 5 from J, leaving 17 bases between them. The CDR3 has 13 amino acids. Germline CDR1 SGHVS, CDR2 FQNEAQ. This CDR3 reads CATLAESAETQYF. The CDR3 DNA reads as TGTGCCACCCTCGCTGAGAGCGCGGAGACCCAGTACTTC.

This clonotype was picked up a small number of times. The genes are TRBV11-3 and TRBJ1-1, with 7 bases lining up with TRBD1. This CDR3 comprises 16 residues. From germline, CDR1 is SGHNT and CDR2 YENEEA. The V segment lost 8 bases and the J segment 0 bases; nucleotides outside the gene matches: 12. The CDR3 DNA follows: TGTGCCAGCTCCACCAGACAGGGTGTCTTGAACACTGAAGCTTTCTTT. This encodes CASSTRQGVLNTEAFF.

V is TRBV5-4 and J is TRBJ2-3; unclear D gene. The V gene's germline CDR1 is SGHNT and CDR2 YYREEE (reference sequence). The CDR3 covers 14 residues. V lost 2 bases to trimming and J lost 2 bases, with 9 bases between them. The CDR3 nucleotides read TGTGCCAGCAGCTTTTCTTCAGTCACAGATACGCAGTATTTT. Its translation is CASSFSSVTDTQYF. The full variable domain, rest sourced from reference TRBV5-4 and TRBJ2-3, is ETGVTQSPTHLIKTRGQQVTLRCSSQSGHNTVSWYQQALGQGPQFIFQYYREEENGRGNFPPRFSGLQFPNYSSELNVNALELDDSALYLCASSFSSVTDTQYFGPGTRLTVL.

The table lists this clonotype with many counts. The V gene is TRBV3-1, the J gene TRBJ2-5, with D tentatively TRBD1 (5 bases). CDR3 size: 14 residues. V lost 0 bases to trimming and J lost 7 bases, with 12 bases between them. CDR1 is LGHDT, CDR2 YNNKEL, per germline (reference sequence). This chain's CDR3 is CASSQEGQVRTQYF. CDR3 coding DNA: TGTGCCAGCAGCCAAGAGGGGCAGGTTCGGACCCAGTACTTC.

In its sample, this clonotype was seen a few times. The V call is TRBV20-1, the J call TRBJ2-7, with D perhaps being TRBD1 or TRBD2 (6 bases each). Germline CDR1 is DFQATT and CDR2 is SNEGSKA (reference sequence). CDR3 length: 14 residues. Trimming removed 3 bases from V and 0 bases from J, with 12 bases in between. The CDR3 coding sequence is TGCAGTGCTAGTGGGGGGCTTAGCTCCTACGAGCAGTACTTC. Residues: CSASGGLSSYEQYF.